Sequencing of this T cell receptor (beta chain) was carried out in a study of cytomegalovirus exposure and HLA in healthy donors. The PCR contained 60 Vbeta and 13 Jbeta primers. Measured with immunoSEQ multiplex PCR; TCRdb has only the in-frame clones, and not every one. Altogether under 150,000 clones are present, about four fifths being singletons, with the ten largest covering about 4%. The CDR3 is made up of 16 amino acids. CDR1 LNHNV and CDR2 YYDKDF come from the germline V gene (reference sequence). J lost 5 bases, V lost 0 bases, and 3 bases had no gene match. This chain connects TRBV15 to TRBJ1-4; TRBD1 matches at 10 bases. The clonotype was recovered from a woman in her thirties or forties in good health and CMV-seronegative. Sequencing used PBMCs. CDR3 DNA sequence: TGTGCCACCAGCAGAGAATCGGGACAGGGGAATGAAAAACTGTTTTTT. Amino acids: CATSRESGQGNEKLFF.